The source of this T cell receptor beta chain is a study of follicular helper T cells after annual influenza vaccination. About the research overall: Blood was drawn on days 0, 7 and 28 after vaccination. Overall study results and limits: Day 7 ICOS+CD38+ clones later appeared mostly in ICOS-CD38- cTfh. ICOS+CD38+ cTfh clonality change tracked circulating plasmablast frequency change.

Sequencing was performed with immunoSEQ multiplex PCR; in TCRdb, only in-frame clones are kept and a portion is missing. The table records about 13,000 clones, roughly 80% of them present only once. Germline lookup yields CDR1 SEHNR and CDR2 FQNEAQ (reference sequence). V shed 8 bases and J shed 9 bases, with 20 bases lying between them. There are 14 residues in the CDR3. Turning to this clone: The antigen is undetermined.

Noted time point: 2014-2015 season, pre-vaccination. The chain is built from TRBV7-9 and TRBJ2-1; TRBD2 might be the D (5 bases). This receptor was obtained from an adult who received the influenza vaccine. Sequencing used CXCR5- memory CD4+ T cells sorted from blood, obtained on the day of influenza vaccination. CDR3 nucleotides: TGTGCCAGCGCCATTACTCGAGGGCCTAGTGAGCAGTTCTTC. Its translation: CASAITRGPSEQFF.